The clone carrying this TCR beta chain was found a few times. Its specificity is not known. Trimming pared 5 bases from V and 7 bases from J, leaving 17 bases between. Germline lookup yields CDR1 SGHAT and CDR2 FQNNGV. This CDR3 region has 14 residues. PCR was performed using 60 Vbeta and 13 Jbeta primers. TCRdb keeps only in-frame clones here, not all; method: immunoSEQ multiplex PCR. Among approximately 190,000 clones, 75% to 90% were seen once, and the ten largest hold roughly 2.8%. The record originates from a study of cytomegalovirus exposure and HLA in healthy donors. Study-wide results and limits: It was reportedly the case that the classifier diagnosed cytomegalovirus status with high specificity and sensitivity.

Material: PBMCs. The gene calls are TRBV11-2 and TRBJ2-5; D perhaps matches TRBD1 (5 bases). This sequence originates from a woman between 45 and 65 years old in good health and CMV-seropositive. CDR3 sequence reads: CASSMDGDQGTQYF. The CDR3 nucleotides are TGTGCCAGCAGCATGGACGGAGACCAGGGGACCCAGTACTTC.